This TCR beta chain was captured in a study of response to subunit inactivated influenza vaccine. Whole-study findings and limits: It was suggested by the authors that few new T cells are recruited by each seasonal influenza vaccination.

TCRdb passed the RT-PCR reads through MiXCR, listing each CDR3 protein once. In the table there are about 650,000 distinct CDR3 sequences, 12% to 15% of which are singletons. The germline V and J ends were trimmed by 8 bases and 5 bases, with 16 bases remaining between them. CDR1 and CDR2 (germline): MNHEY, SVGEGT. This CDR3 comprises 13 residues. This clonotype has a handful of counts. Its specificity is unknown. The sequencing used PBMCs from blood, collected less than 15 days before vaccination. The chain combines TRBV6-2 or TRBV6-3 with TRBJ2-7; D may match TRBD1 or TRBD2 (6 bases each). The source is a man between 45 and 60 years old who received an inactivated influenza vaccine. In DNA form, the CDR3 reads TGTGCCAGCCGCTTGCCAGGGGAGGACGAGCAGTACTTC. It encodes CASRLPGEDEQYF.